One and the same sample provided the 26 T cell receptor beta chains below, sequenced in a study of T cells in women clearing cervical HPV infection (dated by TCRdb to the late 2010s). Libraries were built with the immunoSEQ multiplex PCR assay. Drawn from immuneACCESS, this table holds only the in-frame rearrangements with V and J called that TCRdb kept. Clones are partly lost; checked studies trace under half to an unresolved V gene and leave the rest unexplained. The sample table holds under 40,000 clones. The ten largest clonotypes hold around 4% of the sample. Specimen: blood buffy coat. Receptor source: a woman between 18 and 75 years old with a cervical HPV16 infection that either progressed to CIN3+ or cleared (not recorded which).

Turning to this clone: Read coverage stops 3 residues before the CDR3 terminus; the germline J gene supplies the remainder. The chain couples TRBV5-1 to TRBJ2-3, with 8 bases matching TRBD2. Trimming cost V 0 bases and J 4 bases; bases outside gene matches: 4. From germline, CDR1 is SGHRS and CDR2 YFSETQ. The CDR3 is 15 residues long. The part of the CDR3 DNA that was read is TGCGCCAGCAGCTTGGAGGGACTAGGACCAGATACG. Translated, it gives CASSLEGLGPDT. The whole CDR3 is CASSLEGLGPDTQYF.

CDR3 residues: CASSPRERQRDTYTF. Incomplete CDR3 DNA: TGTGCCAGCTCACCACGCGAGAGACAGCGAGATACC. This chain joins TRBV18 and TRBJ1-2, with D possibly being TRBD1 (5 bases). Read data end 3 residues before the CDR3 end; the end is taken from the germline J gene. This CDR3 region has 15 residues. CDR1 and CDR2 from the germline V gene are KGHSH and LQKENI. Full variable domain (remainder filled in from reference TRBV18 and TRBJ1-2): NAGVMQNPRHLVRRRGQEARLRCSPMKGHSHVYWYRQLPEEGLKFMVYLQKENIIDESGMPKERFSAEFPKEGPSILRIQQVVRGDSAAYFCASSPRERQRDTYTFGSGTRLTVV.

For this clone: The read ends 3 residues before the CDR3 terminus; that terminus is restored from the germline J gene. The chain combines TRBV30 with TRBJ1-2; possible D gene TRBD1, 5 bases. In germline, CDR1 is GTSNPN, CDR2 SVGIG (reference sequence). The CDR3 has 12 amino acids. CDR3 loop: CAWSVQDEGYTF. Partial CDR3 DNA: TGTGCCTGGAGTGTACAGGATGAAGGC.

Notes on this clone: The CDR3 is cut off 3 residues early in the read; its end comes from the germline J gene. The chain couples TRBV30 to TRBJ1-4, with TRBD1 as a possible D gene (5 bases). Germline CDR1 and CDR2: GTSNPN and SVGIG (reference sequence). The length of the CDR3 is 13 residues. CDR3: CAWSVLNGGTLFF. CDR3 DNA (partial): TGTGCCTGGAGTGTATTGAACGGGGGGACA.

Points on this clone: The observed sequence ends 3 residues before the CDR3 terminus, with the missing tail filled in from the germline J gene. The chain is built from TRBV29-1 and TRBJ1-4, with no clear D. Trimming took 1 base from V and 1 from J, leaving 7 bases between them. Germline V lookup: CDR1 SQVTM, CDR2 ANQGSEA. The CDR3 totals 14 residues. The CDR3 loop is CSVEVAGTNEKLFF. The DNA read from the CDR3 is TGCAGCGTTGAAGTCGCAGGAACTAATGAAAAA.

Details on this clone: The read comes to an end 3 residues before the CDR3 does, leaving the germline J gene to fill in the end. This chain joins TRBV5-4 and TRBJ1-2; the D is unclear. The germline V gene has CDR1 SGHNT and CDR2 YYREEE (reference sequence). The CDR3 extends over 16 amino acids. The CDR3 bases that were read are TGTGCCAGCAGCTTGGCGGGCGGGAGCTCCTACAATGAC. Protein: CASSLAGGSSYND. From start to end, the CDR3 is CASSLAGGSSYNDYTF.

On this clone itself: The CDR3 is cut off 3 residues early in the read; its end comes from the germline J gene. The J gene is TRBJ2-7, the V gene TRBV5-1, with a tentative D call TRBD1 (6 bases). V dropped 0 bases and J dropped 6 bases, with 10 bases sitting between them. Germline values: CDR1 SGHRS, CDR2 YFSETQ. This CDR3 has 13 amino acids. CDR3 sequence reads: CASSLAEGGEQYF. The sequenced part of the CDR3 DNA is TGCGCCAGCAGCTTGGCTGAAGGGGGCGAG.

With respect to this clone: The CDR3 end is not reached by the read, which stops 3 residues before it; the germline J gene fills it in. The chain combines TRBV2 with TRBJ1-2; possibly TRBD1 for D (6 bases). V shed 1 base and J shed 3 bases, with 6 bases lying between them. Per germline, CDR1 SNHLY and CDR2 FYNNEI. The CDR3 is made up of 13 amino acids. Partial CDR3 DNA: TGTGCCAGCAGTGAAGACAGGGACTATGGC. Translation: CASSEDRDYG. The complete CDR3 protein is CASSEDRDYGYTF.

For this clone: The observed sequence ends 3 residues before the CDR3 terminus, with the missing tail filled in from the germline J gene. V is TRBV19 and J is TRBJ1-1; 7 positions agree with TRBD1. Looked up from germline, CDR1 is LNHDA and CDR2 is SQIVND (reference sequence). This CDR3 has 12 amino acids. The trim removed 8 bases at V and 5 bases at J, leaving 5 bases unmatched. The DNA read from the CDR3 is TGTGCCAGTCAGGGGGAGGGGACTGAA. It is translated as CASQGEGTE. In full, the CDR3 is CASQGEGTEAFF.

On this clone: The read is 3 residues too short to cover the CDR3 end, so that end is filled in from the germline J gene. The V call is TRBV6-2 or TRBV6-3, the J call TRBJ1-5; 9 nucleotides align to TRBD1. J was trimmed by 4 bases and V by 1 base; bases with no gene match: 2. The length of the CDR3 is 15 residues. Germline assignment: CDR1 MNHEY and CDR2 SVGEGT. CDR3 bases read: TGTGCCAGCAGTTACTGGGACAGGGCTAATCAGCCC. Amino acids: CASSYWDRANQP. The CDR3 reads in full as CASSYWDRANQPQHF.

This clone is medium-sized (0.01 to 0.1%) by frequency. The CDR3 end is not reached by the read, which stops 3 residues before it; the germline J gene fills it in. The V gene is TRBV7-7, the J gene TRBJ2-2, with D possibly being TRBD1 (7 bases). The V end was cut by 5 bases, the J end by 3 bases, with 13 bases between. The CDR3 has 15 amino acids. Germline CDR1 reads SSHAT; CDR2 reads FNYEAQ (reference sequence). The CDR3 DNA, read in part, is TGTGCCAGCAGCCCCGCGGGACAGTACACCGGGGAG. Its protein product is CASSPAGQYTGE. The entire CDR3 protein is CASSPAGQYTGELFF.

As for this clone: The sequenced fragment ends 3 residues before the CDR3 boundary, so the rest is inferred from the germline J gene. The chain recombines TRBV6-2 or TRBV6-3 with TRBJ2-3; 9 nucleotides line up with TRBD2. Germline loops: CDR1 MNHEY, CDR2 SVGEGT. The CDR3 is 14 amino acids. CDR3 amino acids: CASRGGGSNQPQYF. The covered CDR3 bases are TGTGCCAGCCGCGGGGGGGGCAGCAATCAGCCG.

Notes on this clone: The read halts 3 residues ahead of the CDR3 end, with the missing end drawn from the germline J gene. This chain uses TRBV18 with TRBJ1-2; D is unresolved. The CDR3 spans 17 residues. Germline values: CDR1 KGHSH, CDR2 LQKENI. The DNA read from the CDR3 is TGTGCCAGCTCACCACTGGACTCCCAAACCCGATGGAATGAA. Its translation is CASSPLDSQTRWNE. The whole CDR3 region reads CASSPLDSQTRWNEYTF.

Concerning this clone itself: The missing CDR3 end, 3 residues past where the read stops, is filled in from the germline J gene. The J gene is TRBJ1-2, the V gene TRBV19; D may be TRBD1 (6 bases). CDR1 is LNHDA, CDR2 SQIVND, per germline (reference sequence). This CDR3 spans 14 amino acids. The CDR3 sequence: CASNPSGQLKGYTF. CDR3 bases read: TGTGCCAGTAACCCTTCCGGACAGCTCAAAGGC. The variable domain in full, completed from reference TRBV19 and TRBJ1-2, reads DGGITQSPKYLFRKEGQNVTLSCEQNLNHDAMYWYRQDPGQGLRLIYYSQIVNDFQKGDIAEGYSVSREKKESFPLTVTSAQKNPTAFYLCASNPSGQLKGYTFGSGTRLTVV.

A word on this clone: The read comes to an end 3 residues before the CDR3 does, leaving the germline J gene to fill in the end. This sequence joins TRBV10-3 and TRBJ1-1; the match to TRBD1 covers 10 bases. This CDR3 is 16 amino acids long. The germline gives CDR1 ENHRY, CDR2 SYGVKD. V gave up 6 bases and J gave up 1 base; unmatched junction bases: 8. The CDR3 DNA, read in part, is TGTGCCATCAGCCCCGGGACAGGGGTAGGGAACACTGAA. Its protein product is CAISPGTGVGNTE. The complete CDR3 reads CAISPGTGVGNTEAFF.

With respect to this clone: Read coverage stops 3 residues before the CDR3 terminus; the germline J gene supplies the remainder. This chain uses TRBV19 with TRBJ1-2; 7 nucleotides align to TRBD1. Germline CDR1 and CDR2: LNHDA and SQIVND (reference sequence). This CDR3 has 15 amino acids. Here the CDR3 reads CASSLRTGRNNDYTF. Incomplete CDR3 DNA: TGTGCCAGTAGTCTCCGGACAGGACGAAACAATGAC.

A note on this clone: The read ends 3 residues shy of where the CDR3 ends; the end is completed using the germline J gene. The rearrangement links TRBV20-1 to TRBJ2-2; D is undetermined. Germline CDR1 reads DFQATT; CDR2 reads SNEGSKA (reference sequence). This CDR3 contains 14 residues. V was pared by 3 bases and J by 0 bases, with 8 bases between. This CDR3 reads CSASSVANTGELFF. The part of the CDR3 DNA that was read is TGCAGTGCTAGTTCGGTTGCGAACACCGGGGAG.

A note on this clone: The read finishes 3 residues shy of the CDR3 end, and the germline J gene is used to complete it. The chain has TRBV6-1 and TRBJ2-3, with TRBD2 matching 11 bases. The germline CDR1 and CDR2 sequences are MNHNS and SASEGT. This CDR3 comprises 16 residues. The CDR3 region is CASSEGSGGAEETQYF. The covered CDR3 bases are TGTGCCAGCAGTGAAGGTAGCGGGGGGGCTGAAGAGACG.

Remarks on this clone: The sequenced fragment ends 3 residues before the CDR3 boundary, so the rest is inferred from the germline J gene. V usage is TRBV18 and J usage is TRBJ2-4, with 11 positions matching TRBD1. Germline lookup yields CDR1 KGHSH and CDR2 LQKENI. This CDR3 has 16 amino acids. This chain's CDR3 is CASSLQRTGGHYGQYF. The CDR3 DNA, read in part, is TGTGCCAGCTCACTCCAACGGACAGGGGGCCACTATGGT. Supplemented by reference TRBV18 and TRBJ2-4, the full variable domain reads NAGVMQNPRHLVRRRGQEARLRCSPMKGHSHVYWYRQLPEEGLKFMVYLQKENIIDESGMPKERFSAEFPKEGPSILRIQQVVRGDSAAYFCASSLQRTGGHYGQYFGAGTRLSVL.

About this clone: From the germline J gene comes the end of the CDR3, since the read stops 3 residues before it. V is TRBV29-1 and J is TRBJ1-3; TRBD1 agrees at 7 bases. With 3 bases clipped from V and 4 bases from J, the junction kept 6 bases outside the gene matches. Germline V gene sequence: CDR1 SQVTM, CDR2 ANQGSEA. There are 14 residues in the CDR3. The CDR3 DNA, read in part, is TGCAGCGTTGAGTCCCAGGGGGGAGGAAACACC. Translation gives CSVESQGGGNT. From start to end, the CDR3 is CSVESQGGGNTIYF.

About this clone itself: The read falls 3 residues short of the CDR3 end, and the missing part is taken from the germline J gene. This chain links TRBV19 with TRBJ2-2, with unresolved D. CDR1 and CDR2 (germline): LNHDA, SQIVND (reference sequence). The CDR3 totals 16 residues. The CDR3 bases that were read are TGTGCCAGTAGTGCCGTATTACAAGGGCCTAACGAAAAG. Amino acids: CASSAVLQGPNEK. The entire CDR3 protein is CASSAVLQGPNEKLFF.

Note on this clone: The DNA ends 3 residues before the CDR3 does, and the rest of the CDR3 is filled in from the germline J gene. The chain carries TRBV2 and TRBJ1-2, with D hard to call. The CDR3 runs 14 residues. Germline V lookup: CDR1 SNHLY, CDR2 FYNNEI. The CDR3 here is CATIGDASTDTYTF. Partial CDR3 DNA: TGTGCCACAATAGGAGATGCTAGCACAGATACC.

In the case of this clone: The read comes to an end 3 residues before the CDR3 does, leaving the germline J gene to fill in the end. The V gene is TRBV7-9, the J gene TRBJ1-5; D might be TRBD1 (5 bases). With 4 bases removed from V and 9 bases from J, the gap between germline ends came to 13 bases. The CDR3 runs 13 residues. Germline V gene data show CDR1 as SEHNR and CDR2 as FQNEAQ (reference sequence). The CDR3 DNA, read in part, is TGTGCCAGCAGCTCGGACCAGGGAGCGCCC. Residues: CASSSDQGAP. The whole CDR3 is CASSSDQGAPQHF.

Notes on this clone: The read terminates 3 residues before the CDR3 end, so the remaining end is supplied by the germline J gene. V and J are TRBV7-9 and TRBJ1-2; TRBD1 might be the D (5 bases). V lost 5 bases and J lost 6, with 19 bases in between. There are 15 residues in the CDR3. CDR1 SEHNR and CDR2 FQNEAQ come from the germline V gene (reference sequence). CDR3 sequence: CASSPGGTTGDGYTF. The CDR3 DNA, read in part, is TGTGCCAGCAGCCCGGGAGGGACTACCGGGGATGGC.

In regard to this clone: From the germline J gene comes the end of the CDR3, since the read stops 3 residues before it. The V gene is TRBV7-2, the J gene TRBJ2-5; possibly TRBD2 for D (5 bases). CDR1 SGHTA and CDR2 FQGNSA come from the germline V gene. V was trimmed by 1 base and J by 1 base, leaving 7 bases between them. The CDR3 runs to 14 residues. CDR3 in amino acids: CASSLGTFQETQYF. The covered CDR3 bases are TGTGCCAGCAGCTTAGGGACTTTCCAAGAGACC.

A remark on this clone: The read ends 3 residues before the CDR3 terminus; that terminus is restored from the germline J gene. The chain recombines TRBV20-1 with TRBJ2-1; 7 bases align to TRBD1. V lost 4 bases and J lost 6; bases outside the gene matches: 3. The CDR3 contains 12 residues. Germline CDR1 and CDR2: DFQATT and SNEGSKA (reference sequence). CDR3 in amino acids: CSAKTGPNEQFF. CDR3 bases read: TGCAGTGCTAAGACAGGGCCCAATGAG.